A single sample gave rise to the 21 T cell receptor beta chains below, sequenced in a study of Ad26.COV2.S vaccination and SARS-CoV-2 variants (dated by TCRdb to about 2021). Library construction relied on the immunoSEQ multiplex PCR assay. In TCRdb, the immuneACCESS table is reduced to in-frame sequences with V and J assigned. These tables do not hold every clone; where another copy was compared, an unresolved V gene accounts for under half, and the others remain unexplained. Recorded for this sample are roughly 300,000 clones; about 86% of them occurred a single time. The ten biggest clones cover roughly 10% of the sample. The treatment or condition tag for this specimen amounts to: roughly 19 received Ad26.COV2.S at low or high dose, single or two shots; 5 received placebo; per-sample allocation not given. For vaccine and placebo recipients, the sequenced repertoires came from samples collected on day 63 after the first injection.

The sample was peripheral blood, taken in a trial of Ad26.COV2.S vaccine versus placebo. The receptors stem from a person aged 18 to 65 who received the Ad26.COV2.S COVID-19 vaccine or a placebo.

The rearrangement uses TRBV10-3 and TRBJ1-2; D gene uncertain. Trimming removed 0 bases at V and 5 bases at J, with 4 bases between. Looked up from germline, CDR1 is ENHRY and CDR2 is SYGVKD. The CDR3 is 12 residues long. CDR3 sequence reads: CAISESLYGYTF. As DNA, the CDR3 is TGTGCCATCAGTGAGTCCTTATATGGCTACACCTTC.

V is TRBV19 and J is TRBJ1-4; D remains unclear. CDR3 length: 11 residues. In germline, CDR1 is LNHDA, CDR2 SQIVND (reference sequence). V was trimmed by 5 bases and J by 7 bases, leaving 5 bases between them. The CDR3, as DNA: TGTGCCAGTAGTGACTTTGAAAAACTGTTTTTT. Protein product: CASSDFEKLFF.

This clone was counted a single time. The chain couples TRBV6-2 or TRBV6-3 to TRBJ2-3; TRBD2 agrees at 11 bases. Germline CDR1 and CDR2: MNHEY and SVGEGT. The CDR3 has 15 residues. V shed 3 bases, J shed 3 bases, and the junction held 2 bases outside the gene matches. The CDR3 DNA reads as TGTGCCAGCAGTTATAGCGGGGGGGCAACAGATACGCAGTATTTT. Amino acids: CASSYSGGATDTQYF.

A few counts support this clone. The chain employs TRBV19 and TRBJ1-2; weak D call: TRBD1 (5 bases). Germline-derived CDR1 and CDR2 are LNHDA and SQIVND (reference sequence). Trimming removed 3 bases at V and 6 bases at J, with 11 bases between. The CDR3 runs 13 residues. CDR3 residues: CASSMEGINGYTF. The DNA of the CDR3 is TGTGCCAGTAGTATGGAGGGGATTAATGGCTACACCTTC. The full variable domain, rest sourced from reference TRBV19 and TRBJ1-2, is DGGITQSPKYLFRKEGQNVTLSCEQNLNHDAMYWYRQDPGQGLRLIYYSQIVNDFQKGDIAEGYSVSREKKESFPLTVTSAQKNPTAFYLCASSMEGINGYTFGSGTRLTVV.

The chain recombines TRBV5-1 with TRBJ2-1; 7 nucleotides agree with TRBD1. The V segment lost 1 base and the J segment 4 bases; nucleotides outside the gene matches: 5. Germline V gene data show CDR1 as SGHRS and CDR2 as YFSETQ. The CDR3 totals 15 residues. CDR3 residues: CASSLTGTDYNEQFF. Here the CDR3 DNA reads TGCGCCAGCAGCTTGACCGGGACAGATTACAATGAGCAGTTCTTC.

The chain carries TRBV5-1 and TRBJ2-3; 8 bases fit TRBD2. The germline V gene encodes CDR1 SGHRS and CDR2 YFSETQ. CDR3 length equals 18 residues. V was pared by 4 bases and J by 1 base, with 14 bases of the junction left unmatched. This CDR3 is CASSPLDYRGGRTDTQYF. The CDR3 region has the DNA TGCGCCAGCAGCCCCCTCGACTACCGCGGGGGGCGCACAGATACGCAGTATTTT. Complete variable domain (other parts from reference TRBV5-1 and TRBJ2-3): KAGVTQTPRYLIKTRGQQVTLSCSPISGHRSVSWYQQTPGQGLQFLFEYFSETQRNKGNFPGRFSGRQFSNSRSEMNVSTLELGDSALYLCASSPLDYRGGRTDTQYFGPGTRLTVL.

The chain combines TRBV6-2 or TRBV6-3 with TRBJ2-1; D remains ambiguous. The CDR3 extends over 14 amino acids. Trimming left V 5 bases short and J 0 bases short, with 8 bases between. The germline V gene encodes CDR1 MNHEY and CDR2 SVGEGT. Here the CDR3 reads CASSADSSYNEQFF. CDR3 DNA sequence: TGTGCCAGCAGTGCCGATAGCTCCTACAATGAGCAGTTCTTC.

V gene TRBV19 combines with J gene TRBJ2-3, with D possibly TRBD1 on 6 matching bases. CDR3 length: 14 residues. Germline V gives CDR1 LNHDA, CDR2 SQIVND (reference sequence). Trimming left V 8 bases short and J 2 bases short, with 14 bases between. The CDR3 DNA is TGTGCCAGTTCCCCGGGACAATACACAGATACGCAGTATTTT. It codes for CASSPGQYTDTQYF.

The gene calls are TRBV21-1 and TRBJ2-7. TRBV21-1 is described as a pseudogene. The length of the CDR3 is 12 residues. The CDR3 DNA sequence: TGTGCCAGCAACACGGCGGACGGGGAGCAGTACTTC. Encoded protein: CASNTADGEQYF.

The CDR3 DNA is TGTGCCAGCAGTTTATCACAGGCTGACTACGAGGAGCAGTACTTC. This translates into CASSLSQADYEEQYF. The chain combines TRBV27 with TRBJ2-7; D is perhaps TRBD1 or TRBD2 (5 bases each). V was cut by 0 bases and J by 7 bases, with 16 bases left in between. Germline CDR1 and CDR2: MNHEY and SMNVEV (reference sequence). The CDR3 runs to 15 residues.

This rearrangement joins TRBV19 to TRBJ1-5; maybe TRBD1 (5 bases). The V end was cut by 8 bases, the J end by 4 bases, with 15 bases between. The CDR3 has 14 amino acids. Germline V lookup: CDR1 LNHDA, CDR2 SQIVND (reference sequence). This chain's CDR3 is CASDKPGRNQPQHF. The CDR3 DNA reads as TGTGCCAGTGACAAACCGGGGCGAAATCAGCCCCAGCATTTT.

The CDR3 DNA is TGTGCCAGCAGCTTAGACCAGAACTATGGCTACACCTTC. This gives the protein CASSLDQNYGYTF. This sequence joins TRBV7-6 and TRBJ1-2; no firm D call. The CDR3 sequence is 13 residues long. The germline CDR1 and CDR2 sequences are SGHVS and FNYEAQ. V lost 1 base, J lost 2 bases, and 5 bases lay in between.

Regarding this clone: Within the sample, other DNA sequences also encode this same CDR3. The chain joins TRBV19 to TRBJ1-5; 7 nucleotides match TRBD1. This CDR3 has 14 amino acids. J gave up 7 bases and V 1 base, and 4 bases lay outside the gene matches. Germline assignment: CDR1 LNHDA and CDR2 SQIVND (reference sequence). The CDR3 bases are TGTGCCAGTAGTATAGTAACAGGGGACCAGCCCCAGCATTTT. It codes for CASSIVTGDQPQHF.

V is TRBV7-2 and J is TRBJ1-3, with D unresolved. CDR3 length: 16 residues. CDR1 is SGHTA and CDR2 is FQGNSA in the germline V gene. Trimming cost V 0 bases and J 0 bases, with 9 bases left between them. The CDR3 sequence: CASSLAALSSGNTIYF. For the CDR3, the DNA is TGTGCCAGCAGCTTAGCAGCCCTCAGCTCTGGAAACACCATATATTTT.

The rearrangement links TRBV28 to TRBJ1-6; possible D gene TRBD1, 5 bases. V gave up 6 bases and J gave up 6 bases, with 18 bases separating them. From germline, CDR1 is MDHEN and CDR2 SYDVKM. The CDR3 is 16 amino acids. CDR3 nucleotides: TGTGCCAGCAGGGCCGGGGCAGGGATAATTAATTCACCCCTCCACTTT. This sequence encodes CASRAGAGIINSPLHF.

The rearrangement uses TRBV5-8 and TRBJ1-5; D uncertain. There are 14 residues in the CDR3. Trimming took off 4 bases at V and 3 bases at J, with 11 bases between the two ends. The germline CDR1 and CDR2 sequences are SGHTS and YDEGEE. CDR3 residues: CASSPREFNQPQHF. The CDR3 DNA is TGTGCCAGCAGCCCCCGGGAATTCAATCAGCCCCAGCATTTT.

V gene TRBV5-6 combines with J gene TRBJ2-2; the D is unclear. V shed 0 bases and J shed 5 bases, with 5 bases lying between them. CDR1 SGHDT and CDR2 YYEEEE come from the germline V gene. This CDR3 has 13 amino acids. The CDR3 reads CASSLVGTGELFF. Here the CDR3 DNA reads TGTGCCAGCAGCTTGGTAGGGACCGGGGAGCTGTTTTTT.

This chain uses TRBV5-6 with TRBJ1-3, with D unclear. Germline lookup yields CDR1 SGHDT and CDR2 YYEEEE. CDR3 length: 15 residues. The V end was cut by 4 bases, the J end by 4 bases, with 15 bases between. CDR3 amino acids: CASSVRWVAGNTIYF. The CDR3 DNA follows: TGTGCCAGCAGCGTGCGCTGGGTAGCGGGAAACACCATATATTTT.

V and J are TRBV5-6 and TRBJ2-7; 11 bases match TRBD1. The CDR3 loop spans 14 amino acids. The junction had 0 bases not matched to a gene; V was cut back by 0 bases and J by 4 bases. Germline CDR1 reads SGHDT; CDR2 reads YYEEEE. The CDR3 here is CASSLGDRGYEQYF. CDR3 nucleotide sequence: TGTGCCAGCAGCTTGGGGGACAGGGGGTACGAGCAGTACTTC.

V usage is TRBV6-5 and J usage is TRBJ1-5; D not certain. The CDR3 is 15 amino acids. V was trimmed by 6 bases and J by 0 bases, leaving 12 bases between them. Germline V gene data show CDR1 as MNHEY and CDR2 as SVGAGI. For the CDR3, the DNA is TGTGCCAGCAGAACCCAGGAGTATAGCAATCAGCCCCAGCATTTT. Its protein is CASRTQEYSNQPQHF.

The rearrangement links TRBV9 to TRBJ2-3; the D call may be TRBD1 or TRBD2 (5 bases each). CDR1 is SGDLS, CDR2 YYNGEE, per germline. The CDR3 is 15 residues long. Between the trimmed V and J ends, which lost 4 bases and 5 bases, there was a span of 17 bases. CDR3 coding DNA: TGTGCCAGCAGCCCCCCGGGGCAGCGGATAGATACGCAGTATTTT. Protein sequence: CASSPPGQRIDTQYF.